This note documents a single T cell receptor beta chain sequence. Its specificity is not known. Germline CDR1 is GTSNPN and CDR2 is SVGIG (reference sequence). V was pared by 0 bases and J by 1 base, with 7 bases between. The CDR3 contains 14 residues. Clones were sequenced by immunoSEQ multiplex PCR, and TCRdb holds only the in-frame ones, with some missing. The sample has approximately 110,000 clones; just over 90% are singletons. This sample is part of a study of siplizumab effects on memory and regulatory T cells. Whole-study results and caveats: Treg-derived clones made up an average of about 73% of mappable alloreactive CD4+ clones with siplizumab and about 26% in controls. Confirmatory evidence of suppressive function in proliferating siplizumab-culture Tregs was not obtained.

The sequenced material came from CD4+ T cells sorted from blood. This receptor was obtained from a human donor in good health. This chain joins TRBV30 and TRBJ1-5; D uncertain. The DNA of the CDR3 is TGTGCCTGGAGTGTCGGGCGGAGCAATCAGCCCCAGCATTTT. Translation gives CAWSVGRSNQPQHF.